Here is one T cell receptor (beta chain) with its context. Its cognate antigen is unknown. The data derive from a study of CXCR3-negative and CXCR3-positive naive CD8 T cells. Study-wide points: More hydrophobic TRB CDR3s were found in CXCR3-positive naive cells than in CXCR3-negative naive cells.

Using triplicate sorts, 300,000 or so cells were collected each time from every CD8+ T cell subset. This CDR3 region has 14 residues. CDR1 is DFQATT and CDR2 is SNEGSKA in the germline V gene (reference sequence). Preparation of TRB cDNA libraries relied on 5' RACE carrying UMI labels. Following a re-call of the 5' RACE reads, TCRdb has one entry per CDR3 protein and lacks DNA. Here the sample table reports 150,000 to 160,000 distinct CDR3 sequences. The sequence was collected from a human donor in good health. Some clones in this sample may be carry-over from other donors' samples. The V gene is TRBV20-1, the J gene TRBJ2-7; TCRdb's D call of TRBD1 is untestable without DNA. The sample consisted of naive CXCR3+ CD8+ T cells from blood. Subset: CD45RO-CCR7+CD27+CD95- naive CD8+ T cells expressing CXCR3 (TNR3+). CDR3 residues: CSASVPHGFYEQYF.